This T cell receptor beta chain derives from a study of spatial heterogeneity in lung cancer. About the study: Sequenced follow-up PBMC samples came a median of around 2 years after resection, where available. Every unique TCR and UMI combination, on average, appeared more than ten times in raw reads.

A unique molecular identifier was attached to every TCR cDNA molecule. MiXCR, applied by TCRdb to the 5' RACE reads, yields one record per CDR3 protein. This table holds about 110,000 distinct CDR3 sequences, more than 10% found once. This clonotype came up many times. The CDR3 covers 13 residues. V was shortened by 4 bases and J by 5 bases, with 6 bases between the two germline ends. Germline V gene data show CDR1 as MNHEY and CDR2 as SMNVEV (reference sequence). As for time point: blood at routine non-recurrence follow-up after resection. Without sorting, whole RNA was sequenced from tumor, nontumor lung or frozen PBMC.

The TCR comes from a female donor with early-stage non-small cell lung cancer. The chain has TRBV27 and TRBJ2-6; no definite D call. This sample comprised PBMCs, obtained at follow-up. In DNA form, the CDR3 reads TGTGCCAGCAGTTCTTGGAGGGCCAACGTCCTGACTTTC. Its translation: CASSSWRANVLTF.